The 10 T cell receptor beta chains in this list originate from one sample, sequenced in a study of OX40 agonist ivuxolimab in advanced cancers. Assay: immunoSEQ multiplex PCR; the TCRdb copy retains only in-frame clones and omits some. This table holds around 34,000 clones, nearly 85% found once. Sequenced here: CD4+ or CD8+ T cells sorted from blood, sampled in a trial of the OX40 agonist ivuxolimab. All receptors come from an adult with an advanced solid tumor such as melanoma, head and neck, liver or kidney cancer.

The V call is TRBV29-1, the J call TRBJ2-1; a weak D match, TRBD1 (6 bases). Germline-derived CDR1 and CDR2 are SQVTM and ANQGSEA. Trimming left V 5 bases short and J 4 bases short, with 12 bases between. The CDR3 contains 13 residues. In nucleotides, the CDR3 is TGCAGCGTTCAGGGGTTGGGTTACAATGAGCAGTTCTTC. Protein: CSVQGLGYNEQFF.

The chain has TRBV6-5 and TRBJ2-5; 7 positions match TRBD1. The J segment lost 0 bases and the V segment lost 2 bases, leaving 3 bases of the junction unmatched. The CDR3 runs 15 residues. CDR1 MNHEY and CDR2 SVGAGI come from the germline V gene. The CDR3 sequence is CASSYGTAYQETQYF. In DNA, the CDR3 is TGTGCCAGCAGTTACGGGACAGCGTACCAAGAGACCCAGTACTTC.

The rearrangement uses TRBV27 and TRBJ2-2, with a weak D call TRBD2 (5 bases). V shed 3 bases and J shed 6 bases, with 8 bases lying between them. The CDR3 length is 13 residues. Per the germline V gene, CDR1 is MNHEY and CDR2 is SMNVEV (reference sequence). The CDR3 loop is CASSFGVPGELFF. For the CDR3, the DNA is TGTGCCAGCAGTTTCGGGGTTCCCGGGGAGCTGTTTTTT.

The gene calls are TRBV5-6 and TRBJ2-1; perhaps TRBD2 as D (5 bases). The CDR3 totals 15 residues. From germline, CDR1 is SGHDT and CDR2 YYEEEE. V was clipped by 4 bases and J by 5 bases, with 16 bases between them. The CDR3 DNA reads TGTGCCAGCAGCCCCGGCGGAGGCCACCACAATGAGCAGTTCTTC. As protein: CASSPGGGHHNEQFF.

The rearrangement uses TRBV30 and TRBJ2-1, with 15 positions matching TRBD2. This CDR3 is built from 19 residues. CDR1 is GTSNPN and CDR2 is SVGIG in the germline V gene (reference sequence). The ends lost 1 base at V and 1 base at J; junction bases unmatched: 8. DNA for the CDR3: TGTGCCTGGAGTGGACGGACTAGCGGGAGGGTAAGGTCCTACAATGAGCAGTTCTTC. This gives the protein CAWSGRTSGRVRSYNEQFF.

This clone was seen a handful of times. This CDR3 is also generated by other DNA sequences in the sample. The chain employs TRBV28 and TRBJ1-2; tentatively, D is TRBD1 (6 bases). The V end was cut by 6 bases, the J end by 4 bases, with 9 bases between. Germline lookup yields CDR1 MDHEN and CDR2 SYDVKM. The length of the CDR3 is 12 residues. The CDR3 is CASRTGLYGYTF. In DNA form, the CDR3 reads TGTGCCAGCAGAACAGGGCTCTATGGCTACACCTTC.

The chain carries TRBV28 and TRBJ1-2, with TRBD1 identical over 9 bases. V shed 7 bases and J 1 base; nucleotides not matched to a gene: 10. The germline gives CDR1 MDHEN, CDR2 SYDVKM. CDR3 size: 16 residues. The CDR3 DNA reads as TGTGCCAGCATGTTTAGGGGGACAGGGATTAACTATGGCTACACCTTC. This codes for CASMFRGTGINYGYTF.

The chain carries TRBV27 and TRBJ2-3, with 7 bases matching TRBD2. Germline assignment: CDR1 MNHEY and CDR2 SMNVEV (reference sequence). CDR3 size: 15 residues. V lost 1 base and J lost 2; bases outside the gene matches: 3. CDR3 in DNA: TGTGCCAGCAGTTTATTCGGGGGGACCACAGATACGCAGTATTTT. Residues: CASSLFGGTTDTQYF.

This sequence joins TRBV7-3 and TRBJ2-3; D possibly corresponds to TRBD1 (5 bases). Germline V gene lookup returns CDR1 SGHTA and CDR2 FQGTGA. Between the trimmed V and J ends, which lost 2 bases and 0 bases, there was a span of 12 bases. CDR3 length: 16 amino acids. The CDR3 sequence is CASSLGADPSTDTQYF. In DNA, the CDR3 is TGTGCCAGCAGCTTAGGGGCGGACCCTAGCACAGATACGCAGTATTTT.

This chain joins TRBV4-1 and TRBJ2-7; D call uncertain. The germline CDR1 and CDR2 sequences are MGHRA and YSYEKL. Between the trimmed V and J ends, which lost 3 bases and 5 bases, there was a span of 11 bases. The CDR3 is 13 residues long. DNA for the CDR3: TGCGCCAGCAGCCAGGATAGCACCCACGAGCAGTACTTC. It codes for CASSQDSTHEQYF.